The 25 T cell receptor beta chains given below trace back to one sample, sequenced in a study of T cells after yellow fever vaccination. TCRdb re-analysed the 5' RACE reads in MiXCR, keeping a single row per CDR3 protein. The repertoire consists of hundreds of thousands of distinct CDR3 sequences, with roughly 3.5% occurring once and the leading ten covering around 24%. Sample: PBMCs, taken on the day of the yellow fever booster vaccination. Source of these receptors: a man between 18 and 35 years old who received the YFV17D yellow fever vaccine.

This clonotype was seen a few times. The chain recombines TRBV27 with TRBJ1-5; unclear D gene. The CDR3 consists of 14 residues. Between the trimmed V and J ends, which lost 2 bases and 5 bases, there was a span of 10 bases. The germline V gene has CDR1 MNHEY and CDR2 SMNVEV (reference sequence). CDR3 nucleotides: TGTGCCAGCAGTTTAGCCCAGGCTGATCAGCCCCAGCATTTT. This gives the protein CASSLAQADQPQHF.

CDR3 amino acids: CASLSGGANEQFF. Written as DNA, the CDR3 is TGTGCCAGCCTTAGCGGGGGGGCCAATGAGCAGTTCTTC. The genes are TRBV2 and TRBJ2-1, with 11 bases that match TRBD2. This CDR3 contains 13 residues. Trimming at V came to 8 bases and at J to 6 bases, leaving 3 bases not matched to a gene. Germline values: CDR1 SNHLY, CDR2 FYNNEI.

This clonotype was detected a few times. The V gene is TRBV5-6, the J gene TRBJ1-5, with D perhaps matching TRBD1 (6 bases). The V and J ends lost 3 bases and 7 bases respectively, with 14 bases between them. The CDR3 runs 14 residues. Germline V CDR1 and CDR2: SGHDT, YYEEEE. As DNA, the CDR3 is TGTGCCAGCAGCTCGTTGGGGGGCGAACAGCCCCAGCATTTT. It specifies CASSSLGGEQPQHF.

This clonotype showed up many times. V is TRBV20-1 and J is TRBJ2-7, with 12 bases aligning to TRBD2. The germline V gene has CDR1 DFQATT and CDR2 SNEGSKA (reference sequence). The CDR3 has 14 residues. V shed 4 bases, J shed 3 bases, and the junction held 4 bases outside the gene matches. The CDR3 spells CSAITSGGLYEQYF. As DNA, the CDR3 is TGCAGTGCTATAACTAGCGGGGGGCTCTACGAGCAGTACTTC.

This clonotype was seen a few times. This rearrangement joins TRBV7-8 to TRBJ2-2, with TRBD2 as a possible D gene (5 bases). V was shortened by 6 bases and J by 5 bases, with 13 bases between the two germline ends. Germline V gives CDR1 SGHVS, CDR2 FQNEAQ. This CDR3 has 14 amino acids. The CDR3 region is CASSHEGRTGELFF. DNA for the CDR3: TGTGCCAGCAGTCACGAGGGCAGAACCGGGGAGCTGTTTTTT.

This clonotype has just a few counts. This chain uses TRBV12-3 or TRBV12-4 with TRBJ2-5; D might be TRBD1 or TRBD2, each matching 6 bases. V was clipped by 6 bases and J by 3 bases, with 14 bases between them. The CDR3 length is 14 residues. The CDR3 sequence: CASRAMGGEETQYF. CDR3 sequence (DNA): TGTGCCAGCAGAGCCATGGGGGGCGAAGAGACCCAGTACTTC.

This clonotype came up many times. V usage is TRBV5-1 and J usage is TRBJ1-1, with D possibly TRBD1 on 6 matching bases. The germline V gene has CDR1 SGHRS and CDR2 YFSETQ. Trimming stripped 4 bases from V and 6 bases from J, with 16 bases between. The CDR3 extends over 14 amino acids. The CDR3 nucleotides are TGCGCCAGCAGCGCCCGGGGGGCGATTTCTGAAGCTTTCTTT. It specifies CASSARGAISEAFF.

This clonotype occurred a few times. The rearrangement links TRBV6-5 to TRBJ1-2; possibly TRBD1 for D (6 bases). The CDR3 totals 13 residues. Germline CDR1 and CDR2: MNHEY and SVGAGI. The V end lost 6 bases, the J end lost 2 bases, and 10 bases lay between the germline ends. The CDR3 nucleotides are TGTGCCAGCAGGCTCCAGGGGAACTATGGCTACACCTTC. Its translation: CASRLQGNYGYTF.

The chain links TRBV6-5 to TRBJ1-5, with a tentative D call TRBD1 (6 bases). The CDR3 runs 18 residues. Trimming pared 1 base from V and 2 bases from J, leaving 18 bases between. CDR1 MNHEY and CDR2 SVGAGI come from the germline V gene. The CDR3 nucleotides read TGTGCCAGCAGTTACTGGTCCCCGGGGGGCGTTGGCAATCAGCCCCAGCATTTT. This sequence encodes CASSYWSPGGVGNQPQHF.

This clonotype was detected a few times. J is TRBJ1-2 and V is TRBV7-8; 7 nucleotides match TRBD1. The CDR3 covers 13 residues. Germline CDR1 reads SGHVS; CDR2 reads FQNEAQ. V trimming: 4 bases; J trimming: 5 bases; junction bases outside the gene matches: 4. CDR3 sequence: CASSSTGAYGYTF. CDR3 DNA: TGTGCCAGCAGCTCAACAGGGGCGTATGGCTACACCTTC.

The CDR3 DNA is TGTGCCAGCTCACCACCGGGAAGCCGGGAGACCCAGTACTTC. Amino acids: CASSPPGSRETQYF. The genes are TRBV18 and TRBJ2-5; D uncertain. Germline values: CDR1 KGHSH, CDR2 LQKENI. The ends were cut back, 0 bases at V and 5 bases at J, with 10 bases in the middle. This CDR3 comprises 14 residues.

The chain links TRBV7-9 to TRBJ2-2; 10 bases agree with TRBD1. Trimming at V came to 5 bases and at J to 6 bases, leaving 6 bases not matched to a gene. In germline, CDR1 is SEHNR, CDR2 FQNEAQ (reference sequence). This CDR3 spans 15 amino acids. In DNA, the CDR3 is TGTGCCAGCAGCCCAGACAGGGGGCGAGCCGGGGAGCTGTTTTTT. It translates to CASSPDRGRAGELFF. Drawing the rest from reference TRBV7-9 and TRBJ2-2, the complete variable domain is DTGVSQNPRHKITKRGQNVTFRCDPISEHNRLYWYRQTLGQGPEFLTYFQNEAQLEKSRLLSDRFSAERPKGSFSTLEIQRTEQGDSAMYLCASSPDRGRAGELFFGEGSRLTVL.

This clonotype was seen at least ten times. The CDR3 nucleotides read TGTGCCAGCAGCGGGGGAAAGATCTATGGCTACACCTTC. Translated, it gives CASSGGKIYGYTF. The chain is built from TRBV5-5 and TRBJ1-2; possibly TRBD1 for D (5 bases). Germline V gene data show CDR1 as SGHKS and CDR2 as YYEKEE (reference sequence). The V and J ends lost 4 bases and 4 bases respectively, with 11 bases between them. This CDR3 region has 13 residues.

This clonotype was detected ten times or more. The chain couples TRBV7-9 to TRBJ2-1, with 11 bases identical to TRBD2. The V gene's germline CDR1 is SEHNR and CDR2 FQNEAQ (reference sequence). The ends lost 5 bases at V and 5 bases at J; junction bases unmatched: 8. This CDR3 contains 16 residues. This CDR3 is CASSVPSGGRHNEQFF. CDR3 in DNA: TGTGCCAGCAGCGTACCTAGCGGGGGGCGACACAATGAGCAGTTCTTC.

This clonotype was counted many times. The chain carries TRBV20-1 and TRBJ2-1; no reliable D call. Germline values: CDR1 DFQATT, CDR2 SNEGSKA (reference sequence). The V gene lost 3 bases and the J gene lost 14 bases, with 14 bases spanning the gap. The CDR3 is 11 amino acids. CDR3 amino acids: CSARPSKGEFF. CDR3 nucleotides: TGCAGTGCTAGGCCCTCGAAGGGTGAGTTCTTC.

The CDR3 reads CASRGTHEQFF. DNA of the CDR3: TGTGCCAGCCGGGGAACACATGAGCAGTTCTTC. V usage is TRBV7-9 and J usage is TRBJ2-1; possibly TRBD2 for D (5 bases). The V end was cut by 8 bases, the J end by 8 bases, with 10 bases between. The CDR3 totals 11 residues. CDR1 is SEHNR, CDR2 FQNEAQ, per germline (reference sequence).

Ten or more counts support this clonotype. The chain combines TRBV7-9 with TRBJ2-1, with D perhaps matching TRBD1 or TRBD2 (7 bases each). Trimming shortened V by 3 bases and J by 8 bases, and 11 bases separated the two germline ends. The CDR3 length is 13 residues. Germline lookup yields CDR1 SEHNR and CDR2 FQNEAQ (reference sequence). The DNA for the CDR3 is TGTGCCAGCAGCTTGACAGGGAGGGATGAGCAGTTCTTC. Translating it yields CASSLTGRDEQFF.

In its sample, this clonotype was seen many times. The CDR3 sequence: CASSLGRRDEQYF. CDR3 coding DNA: TGTGCCAGCAGCTTAGGTCGCAGGGACGAGCAGTACTTC. V and J are TRBV7-2 and TRBJ2-7, with D perhaps TRBD1 (5 bases). Germline CDR1 reads SGHTA; CDR2 reads FQGNSA. Trimming took 1 base from V and 5 from J, leaving 9 bases between them. There are 13 residues in the CDR3.

This clonotype was recorded at least ten times. V is TRBV6-5 and J is TRBJ1-2; no firm D call. From germline, CDR1 is MNHEY and CDR2 SVGAGI. V shed 5 bases and J shed 8 bases, with 27 bases lying between them. The CDR3 is 17 residues long. The CDR3 spells CASSQGPQRASLMGYTF. The CDR3 DNA sequence: TGTGCCAGCAGTCAAGGTCCTCAGCGGGCTAGCCTTATGGGCTACACCTTC.

This clonotype was counted a few times. The chain links TRBV20-1 to TRBJ1-1; D is unclear. Germline CDR1 DFQATT, CDR2 SNEGSKA (reference sequence). V was clipped by 5 bases and J by 1 base, with 11 bases between them. CDR3 length equals 13 residues. The CDR3 sequence is CSARRVGNTEAFF. DNA of the CDR3: TGCAGTGCTCGAAGGGTAGGGAACACTGAAGCTTTCTTT.

Only a few counts were recorded for this clonotype. The rearrangement uses TRBV5-4 and TRBJ2-2; 10 positions match TRBD1. The germline V gene encodes CDR1 SGHNT and CDR2 YYREEE (reference sequence). There are 16 residues in the CDR3. With 0 bases clipped from V and 5 bases from J, the junction kept 4 bases outside the gene matches. The chain's CDR3 is CASSLGDRGRTGELFF. The CDR3 DNA sequence: TGTGCCAGCAGCTTGGGGGACAGGGGTAGGACCGGGGAGCTGTTTTTT.

This clonotype was counted at least ten times. The chain joins TRBV3-1 to TRBJ1-6; 9 nucleotides agree with TRBD1. V lost 1 base and J lost 9; bases outside the gene matches: 4. This CDR3 spans 15 amino acids. CDR1 is LGHDT, CDR2 YNNKEL, per germline (reference sequence). Written as DNA, the CDR3 is TGTGCCAGCAGCCAAGTGGGACAGGGCTTTTCACCCCTCCACTTT. This encodes CASSQVGQGFSPLHF.

This clonotype was picked up many times. CDR3 coding DNA: TGTGCCAGCTCGTACGACAGTCCTGGAAACACCATATATTTT. Translation: CASSYDSPGNTIYF. The J gene is TRBJ1-3, the V gene TRBV18, with D possibly being TRBD1 (5 bases). Germline CDR1 and CDR2: KGHSH and LQKENI. Trimming took off 6 bases at V and 2 bases at J, with 11 bases between the two ends. The CDR3 totals 14 residues.

On this clonotype itself: An end of the junction does not agree with germline; a read error may underlie this. The chain uses TRBV29-1 and TRBJ2-5, with unresolved D. Germline CDR1 reads SQVTM; CDR2 reads ANQGSEA. This CDR3 comprises 11 residues. This CDR3 is CSGEGRETQYF. DNA of the CDR3: TGCAGCGGTGAAGGTCGGGAGACCCAGTACTTC.

This clonotype was found a few times. The V call is TRBV4-1, the J call TRBJ1-4; maybe TRBD1 (5 bases). Deletions cut 4 bases from V and 4 bases from J, with 28 bases between. The CDR3 is 20 residues long. Per germline, CDR1 MGHRA and CDR2 YSYEKL. CDR3 in amino acids: CASSPTDTQHNGAVNEKLFF. CDR3 coding DNA: TGCGCCAGCAGCCCGACAGATACACAGCACAACGGAGCTGTTAATGAAAAACTGTTTTTT.